The 22 T cell receptor beta chains below all came from one sample that was sequenced in a study of blood T cell repertoires in COVID-19. Here immunoSEQ multiplex PCR was the method, and the copy in TCRdb shows in-frame clones only, minus some. The data hold fewer than 200,000 clones, with around 84% observed a single time. Input material: peripheral blood. These receptors were collected from a man aged 35-49 years with acute or convalescent COVID-19.

The gene calls are TRBV24-1 and TRBJ2-1; 7 bases agree with TRBD2. Losses at the gene ends were 4 bases for V and 12 bases for J; bases not matched to a gene: 20. The CDR3 sequence is 17 residues long. Germline CDR1 reads KGHDR; CDR2 reads SFDVKD. The DNA of the CDR3 is TGTGCCACCAGTGAACCTTCCTTCGCGGGGGAAAGCCAGGGGCAGTTCTTC. The encoded protein is CATSEPSFAGESQGQFF.

This chain joins TRBV5-1 and TRBJ1-4; D gene unclear. V was cut by 2 bases and J by 0 bases, with 17 bases left in between. This CDR3 is 18 amino acids long. Germline CDR1 and CDR2: SGHRS and YFSETQ. The CDR3 DNA is TGCGCCAGCAGCTTCGGCAGGTCCCCAGTTGCAACTAATGAAAAACTGTTTTTT. Translation: CASSFGRSPVATNEKLFF.

The chain carries TRBV30 and TRBJ1-3; D unclear. Per germline, CDR1 GTSNPN and CDR2 SVGIG (reference sequence). Between the trimmed V and J ends, which lost 5 bases and 0 bases, there was a span of 5 bases. The CDR3 length is 12 residues. The CDR3 here is CAWATSGNTIYF. The CDR3 DNA reads TGTGCCTGGGCTACCTCTGGAAACACCATATATTTT. Combining the CDR3 with reference TRBV30 and TRBJ1-3 gives the whole variable domain SQTIHQWPATLVQPVGSPLSLECTVEGTSNPNLYWYRQAAGRGLQLLFYSVGIGQISSEVPQNLSASRPQDRQFILSSKKLLLSDSGFYLCAWATSGNTIYFGEGSWLTVV.

The genes are TRBV7-9 and TRBJ1-6; the D is unclear. V dropped 3 bases and J dropped 6 bases, with 9 bases sitting between them. Germline values: CDR1 SEHNR, CDR2 FQNEAQ (reference sequence). This CDR3 has 14 residues. This chain's CDR3 is CASSFVQSNSPLHF. The CDR3 DNA sequence: TGTGCCAGCAGCTTCGTACAGTCTAATTCACCCCTCCACTTT.

The chain recombines TRBV9 with TRBJ1-1; the match to TRBD1 covers 9 bases. Germline CDR1 and CDR2: SGDLS and YYNGEE. The V segment lost 5 bases and the J segment 4 bases; nucleotides outside the gene matches: 9. The CDR3 has 15 amino acids. In nucleotides, the CDR3 is TGTGCCAGCAGTGCACAGGGGGCGGCCCGCACTGAAGCTTTCTTT. Translating gives CASSAQGAARTEAFF.

The genes are TRBV4-1 and TRBJ1-2, with no clear D. This CDR3 spans 14 amino acids. In germline, CDR1 is MGHRA, CDR2 YSYEKL. V was shortened by 2 bases and J by 4 bases, with 11 bases between the two germline ends. As DNA, the CDR3 is TGCGCCAGCAGCCAACTAATTGGGCCCTATGGCTACACCTTC. Amino acid sequence: CASSQLIGPYGYTF.

The rearrangement links TRBV6-5 to TRBJ1-1; TRBD1 matches at 8 bases. The CDR3 contains 14 residues. Germline lookup yields CDR1 MNHEY and CDR2 SVGAGI. The trim removed 7 bases at V and 0 bases at J, leaving 4 bases unmatched. The CDR3 bases are TGTGCCAGCAAGCCGGGACAGGTGAACACTGAAGCTTTCTTT. Translation: CASKPGQVNTEAFF.

This clone has a single count. The V and J genes are TRBV18 and TRBJ1-2, with 10 positions matching TRBD1. Germline CDR1 is KGHSH and CDR2 is LQKENI. The V segment lost 3 bases and the J segment 2 bases; nucleotides outside the gene matches: 9. The CDR3 is made up of 17 amino acids. CDR3 coding DNA: TGTGCCAGCTCACCCCTCACCGGGACAGGGGTAAACTATGGCTACACCTTC. It translates to CASSPLTGTGVNYGYTF.

This clone occurred once. V gene TRBV19 combines with J gene TRBJ1-2; the match to TRBD1 covers 8 bases. From germline, CDR1 is LNHDA and CDR2 SQIVND (reference sequence). V was clipped by 5 bases and J by 8 bases; unmatched bases: 13. The CDR3 is 15 residues long. CDR3 coding DNA: TGTGCCAGTAGTCCCAACATCCGGACAGGGACAGGCTACACCTTC. Amino acid sequence: CASSPNIRTGTGYTF.

This clone appeared a single time. The chain uses TRBV6-5 and TRBJ2-7; D unclear. With 8 bases removed from V and 0 bases from J, the gap between germline ends came to 8 bases. CDR3 length equals 12 residues. Germline assignment: CDR1 MNHEY and CDR2 SVGAGI. The CDR3 reads CASAATSYEQYF. CDR3 coding DNA: TGTGCCAGCGCCGCTACCTCCTACGAGCAGTACTTC.

The chain links TRBV2 to TRBJ1-4; unclear D gene. Germline lookup yields CDR1 SNHLY and CDR2 FYNNEI. With 10 bases removed from V and 7 bases from J, the gap between germline ends came to 16 bases. CDR3 size: 13 residues. The DNA of the CDR3 is TGTGCCATAAAGAGGGTGTATGGTGAAAAACTGTTTTTT. Protein: CAIKRVYGEKLFF.

Regarding this clone: Other nucleotide sequences from this sample produce the same CDR3. The chain employs TRBV9 and TRBJ2-5; 11 nucleotides agree with TRBD2. Germline-derived CDR1 and CDR2 are SGDLS and YYNGEE. This CDR3 has 17 residues. V lost 0 bases, J lost 2 bases, and 6 bases stayed unmatched. CDR3: CASSVGASGGIQETQYF. The CDR3 nucleotides are TGTGCCAGCAGCGTAGGGGCTAGCGGGGGGATACAAGAGACCCAGTACTTC.

The chain links TRBV28 to TRBJ1-5; TRBD1 aligns across 8 bases. Per the germline V gene, CDR1 is MDHEN and CDR2 is SYDVKM. The CDR3 is 15 amino acids. J lost 5 bases, V lost 6 bases, and 9 bases had no gene match. The DNA of the CDR3 is TGTGCCAGCAGCTCGACAGGGGTGGGGTATCAGCCCCAGCATTTT. Amino acid sequence: CASSSTGVGYQPQHF.

The rearrangement links TRBV6-2 or TRBV6-3 to TRBJ1-1, with D perhaps matching TRBD1 (6 bases). The ends were cut back, 2 bases at V and 4 bases at J, with 14 bases in the middle. From germline, CDR1 is MNHEY and CDR2 SVGEGT. There are 15 residues in the CDR3. CDR3: CASSYPRGWGTEAFF. CDR3 sequence (DNA): TGTGCCAGCAGTTACCCCAGGGGTTGGGGCACTGAAGCTTTCTTT.

This clone was counted once. CDR3 in amino acids: CASSLGDRQIQQFF. The DNA for the CDR3 is TGTGCCAGCAGCTTAGGGGACAGGCAAATACAGCAGTTCTTC. This chain connects TRBV7-2 to TRBJ2-1; 8 nucleotides line up with TRBD1. The germline V gene has CDR1 SGHTA and CDR2 FQGNSA. The CDR3 is 14 residues long. J lost 11 bases, V lost 1 base, and 7 bases had no gene match.

This chain links TRBV27 with TRBJ1-6, with D unresolved. CDR3 length equals 14 residues. V lost 3 bases and J lost 7, with 10 bases in between. The germline V gene encodes CDR1 MNHEY and CDR2 SMNVEV (reference sequence). CDR3 loop: CASSLSRHNSPLHF. CDR3 coding DNA: TGTGCCAGCAGTTTGTCCAGACACAATTCACCCCTCCACTTT.

The table lists this clone with a few counts. The chain employs TRBV7-8 and TRBJ1-1; D gene uncertain. Trimming shortened V by 3 bases and J by 4 bases, and 18 bases separated the two germline ends. The CDR3 runs 16 residues. Germline assignment: CDR1 SGHVS and CDR2 FQNEAQ. The CDR3: CASSLAQMSRGTEAFF. In DNA form, the CDR3 reads TGTGCCAGCAGCTTGGCCCAGATGTCCCGGGGCACTGAAGCTTTCTTT.

The chain has TRBV4-1 and TRBJ1-5; TRBD1 matches at 8 bases. The germline gives CDR1 MGHRA, CDR2 YSYEKL. This CDR3 is built from 16 residues. Trimming took 3 bases from V and 5 from J; bases not matched to a gene: 9. The CDR3: CASSQPDRAWDQPQHF. For the CDR3, the DNA is TGCGCCAGCAGCCAGCCGGACAGGGCGTGGGATCAGCCCCAGCATTTT.

This chain links TRBV12-3 or TRBV12-4 with TRBJ2-5; a possible D gene is TRBD2 (5 bases). The length of the CDR3 is 13 residues. Trimming took off 6 bases at V and 0 bases at J, with 8 bases between the two ends. As DNA, the CDR3 is TGTGCCAGCAGAAGCGGCCACCAAGAGACCCAGTACTTC. It yields the protein CASRSGHQETQYF.

The V and J genes are TRBV19 and TRBJ1-4, with TRBD1 matching over 12 bases. V dropped 5 bases and J dropped 8; count of bases not matched to a gene: 3. From germline, CDR1 is LNHDA and CDR2 SQIVND (reference sequence). The CDR3 length is 14 residues. The CDR3 region is CASSAGTGGEKLFF. CDR3 coding DNA: TGTGCCAGTAGTGCCGGGACAGGGGGCGAAAAACTGTTTTTT.

The genes are TRBV3-1 (or the pseudogene TRBV3-2) and TRBJ2-7, with D perhaps TRBD2 (5 bases). Looked up from germline, CDR1 is LGHDT and CDR2 is YNNKEL (reference sequence). The CDR3 contains 14 residues. Trimming pared 4 bases from V and 5 bases from J, leaving 15 bases between. CDR3 protein: CASSPGECRDEQYF. The CDR3 coding sequence is TGTGCCAGCAGCCCTGGGGAGTGTAGGGACGAGCAGTACTTC.

The genes are TRBV11-2 and TRBJ2-1, with a possible D match to TRBD2 (5 bases). Per the germline V gene, CDR1 is SGHAT and CDR2 is FQNNGV. CDR3 length: 12 amino acids. V lost 6 bases to trimming and J lost 7 bases, with 10 bases between them. The chain's CDR3 is CASRSTGNEQFF. The CDR3 coding sequence is TGTGCCAGCAGATCCACGGGAAATGAGCAGTTCTTC.